The rows below give T cell receptor beta chains drawn from one sample of a study of shared clonotypes between healthy human individuals. Assay: immunoSEQ multiplex PCR; the TCRdb copy retains only in-frame clones and omits some. The sample lists approximately 710,000 clones, 90% occurring once. The sequenced material came from memory CD8+ T cells from PBMCs. These receptors were obtained from a man between 18 and 29 years old in good health. Some clones in this sample may be carry-over from other donors' samples. The CDR3 runs from the conserved cysteine through the conserved F or W. D genes are given only for firm matches. Clone size appears in some rows only: once, few, many, or a class for an expanded clone.

clone size	V gene	D gene	J gene	CDR3 protein	CDR3 DNA
-	TRBV28	-	TRBJ1-1	CASSSTGFTEAFF	TGTGCCAGCAGTTCCACAGGGTTCACTGAAGCTTTCTTT
-	TRBV29-1	-	TRBJ2-4	CSVEAPVAAAKNIQYF	TGCAGCGTTGAAGCCCCGGTTGCCGCAGCCAAAAACATTCAGTACTTC
-	TRBV5-1	TRBD2	TRBJ2-1	CASSLASSGRVHEQFF	TGCGCCAGCAGCTTGGCCTCTAGCGGGAGGGTCCATGAGCAGTTCTTC
-	TRBV25-1	-	TRBJ2-5	CASSEPGISETQYF	TGTGCCAGCAGTGAACCCGGAATATCAGAGACCCAGTACTTC
once	TRBV27	-	TRBJ1-5	CASSPSSGDLNQPQHF	TGTGCCAGCAGTCCGTCAAGCGGGGACCTCAATCAGCCCCAGCATTTT
once	TRBV6-4	TRBD2	TRBJ2-1	CASSVTSGSYNEQFF	TGTGCCAGCAGTGTTACTAGCGGGAGTTACAATGAGCAGTTCTTC
-	TRBV28	TRBD1	TRBJ1-5	CASNPGQGAWGGNQPQHF	TGTGCCAGCAACCCGGGACAGGGGGCATGGGGCGGCAATCAGCCCCAGCATTTT
-	TRBV7-9	-	TRBJ2-7	CASSFGISPYEQYF	TGTGCCAGCAGCTTCGGCATTAGCCCTTACGAGCAGTACTTC
-	TRBV7-2	TRBD1	TRBJ2-7	CASSLWAPLNRGRYEQYF	TGTGCCAGCAGCTTATGGGCCCCCCTAAACAGGGGGCGATACGAGCAGTACTTC
-	TRBV2	TRBD1	TRBJ1-1	CASSHRGPDTEAFF	TGTGCCAGCAGTCACAGGGGGCCAGACACTGAAGCTTTCTTT
-	TRBV28	TRBD1	TRBJ1-2	CASSLSKYRTGGKLDGYTF	TGTGCCAGCAGTTTATCTAAGTACCGGACAGGGGGAAAATTAGATGGCTACACCTTC
-	TRBV4-1	TRBD2	TRBJ2-1	CASSQLGTSGSNEQFF	TGCGCCAGCAGCCAACTCGGGACTAGCGGATCGAATGAGCAGTTCTTC
once	TRBV27	-	TRBJ2-1	CASSPPPGPPFYEQFF	TGTGCCAGCAGTCCACCCCCGGGACCCCCCTTCTATGAGCAGTTCTTC
-	TRBV9	TRBD2	TRBJ2-1	CASSVDGLAGVEQFF	TGTGCCAGCAGCGTAGACGGACTAGCGGGAGTTGAGCAGTTCTTC
-	TRBV28	-	TRBJ2-3	CASSSYRQASTDTQYF	TGTGCCAGCAGTTCGTACCGACAGGCCAGCACAGATACGCAGTATTTT
-	TRBV27	TRBD1	TRBJ2-7	CASSFSGGEQYF	TGTGCCAGCAGTTTCTCAGGGGGCGAGCAGTACTTC
-	TRBV19	-	TRBJ1-3	CASSLGNTIYF	TGTGCCAGTAGCCTTGGAAACACCATATATTTT
-	TRBV7-8	TRBD2	TRBJ2-7	CASSSGLAGAYEQYF	TGTGCCAGCAGCTCAGGACTAGCGGGCGCCTACGAGCAGTACTTC
-	TRBV28	-	TRBJ2-2	CASSFEDPGELFF	TGTGCCAGCAGTTTTGAGGATCCCGGGGAGCTGTTTTTT
-	TRBV7-9	-	TRBJ2-7	CASSSSKAGGTYEQYF	TGTGCCAGCAGCTCGTCGAAGGCAGGGGGGACCTACGAGCAGTACTTC
-	TRBV27	TRBD2	TRBJ2-5	CASSLGRGGQETQYF	TGTGCCAGCAGTTTGGGTCGGGGGGGCCAAGAGACCCAGTACTTC
-	TRBV5-1	-	TRBJ1-1	CASSWGAGTEAFF	TGCGCCAGCAGTTGGGGTGCCGGCACTGAAGCTTTCTTT
-	TRBV27	TRBD2	TRBJ2-7	CASSLFGSGSYEQYF	TGTGCCAGCAGTTTATTCGGTAGCGGGAGCTACGAGCAGTACTTC
-	TRBV27	TRBD2	TRBJ2-7	CASSFGRAREYEQYF	TGTGCCAGCAGTTTTGGGAGGGCCAGAGAGTACGAGCAGTACTTC
-	TRBV5-4	TRBD2	TRBJ2-7	CASSSTGTSGSPYEQYF	TGTGCCAGCAGCTCGACCGGGACTAGCGGGAGTCCGTACGAGCAGTACTTC
-	TRBV5-6	TRBD2	TRBJ2-7	CASSASGTHYEQYF	TGTGCCAGCAGCGCTAGCGGGACCCACTACGAGCAGTACTTC
-	TRBV27	TRBD2	TRBJ2-3	CASRPIGLAADTQYF	TGTGCCAGCAGACCTATAGGACTAGCCGCAGATACGCAGTATTTT
-	TRBV10-3	-	TRBJ1-2	CAIRDSEANYGYTF	TGTGCCATCAGGGACAGCGAGGCTAACTATGGCTACACCTTC
-	TRBV7-6	TRBD1	TRBJ1-5	CASSPGQGRYSNQPQHF	TGTGCCAGCAGCCCGGGACAGGGACGCTATAGCAATCAGCCCCAGCATTTT
-	TRBV28	TRBD2	TRBJ2-7	CASSLEGGRAYEQYF	TGTGCCAGCAGTTTAGAGGGCGGGAGGGCCTACGAGCAGTACTTC
-	TRBV28	TRBD2	TRBJ2-5	CASSFPTSRGLAGGPDPQETQYF	TGTGCCAGCAGTTTCCCCACGTCCAGGGGACTAGCGGGAGGGCCTGACCCCCAAGAGACCCAGTACTTC
-	TRBV28	-	TRBJ2-1	CASWKLKVEQFF	TGTGCCAGCTGGAAATTAAAGGTAGAGCAGTTCTTC
once	TRBV30	-	TRBJ1-1	CAWSLGNTEAFF	TGTGCCTGGAGTTTAGGGAACACTGAAGCTTTCTTT